A single sample gave rise to the 23 T cell receptor beta chains below, sequenced in a study of blood T cell repertoires in COVID-19. Clones were read by immunoSEQ multiplex PCR, and TCRdb kept only the in-frame ones, dropping some. Here the sample spans about 240,000 clones, about four fifths being singletons. Sequenced material: peripheral blood. The receptors here all came from a young woman with acute or convalescent COVID-19.

The chain links TRBV7-9 to TRBJ1-2; D gene ambiguous. V was pared by 5 bases and J by 6 bases, with 10 bases between. Germline V gene lookup returns CDR1 SEHNR and CDR2 FQNEAQ (reference sequence). This CDR3 has 12 amino acids. CDR3 sequence reads: CASSASAHGYTF. The CDR3 coding sequence is TGTGCCAGCAGCGCGTCCGCCCATGGCTACACCTTC. The whole variable domain, remainder taken from reference TRBV7-9 and TRBJ1-2, is DTGVSQNPRHKITKRGQNVTFRCDPISEHNRLYWYRQTLGQGPEFLTYFQNEAQLEKSRLLSDRFSAERPKGSFSTLEIQRTEQGDSAMYLCASSASAHGYTFGSGTRLTVV.

In this sample, this clone turned up a few times. The rearrangement links TRBV3-1 (or the pseudogene TRBV3-2) to TRBJ1-5; D is unresolved. CDR1 LGHDT and CDR2 YNNKEL come from the germline V gene (reference sequence). V lost 4 bases and J 7 bases, leaving 14 bases between the germline ends. This CDR3 spans 14 amino acids. CDR3 region: CASSPQTGGQPQHF. The CDR3 nucleotides are TGTGCCAGCAGCCCCCAGACGGGAGGGCAGCCCCAGCATTTT.

The chain links TRBV5-4 to TRBJ1-1; D gene ambiguous. The CDR3 is 17 amino acids. CDR1 is SGHNT and CDR2 is YYREEE in the germline V gene (reference sequence). The ends were cut back, 5 bases at V and 1 base at J, with 21 bases in the middle. The DNA of the CDR3 is TGTGCCAGCAGGTCGGATCGGGGAAGACCTTCGAACACTGAAGCTTTCTTT. Protein: CASRSDRGRPSNTEAFF.

The gene calls are TRBV28 and TRBJ1-1; unclear D gene. Trimming removed 7 bases at V and 11 bases at J, with 17 bases between. CDR1 and CDR2 (germline): MDHEN, SYDVKM. The CDR3 runs 12 residues. CDR3 loop: CASNSDGRPAFF. The CDR3 DNA reads TGTGCCAGCAACTCCGACGGGAGGCCCGCTTTCTTT. Looking up the rest from reference TRBV28 and TRBJ1-1 gives the full variable domain: DVKVTQSSRYLVKRTGEKVFLECVQDMDHENMFWYRQDPGLGLRLIYFSYDVKMKEKGDIPEGYSVSREKKERFSLILESASTNQTSMYLCASNSDGRPAFFGQGTRLTVV.

This clone was seen just once. V and J are TRBV4-1 and TRBJ1-2; D remains ambiguous. V was clipped by 1 base and J by 2 bases, with 23 bases between them. The V gene's germline CDR1 is MGHRA and CDR2 YSYEKL. The CDR3 covers 19 residues. The CDR3 loop is CASSQVPPPPFLRNYGYTF. The CDR3 DNA is TGCGCCAGCAGCCAAGTTCCCCCCCCACCCTTCCTCAGGAACTATGGCTACACCTTC.

This chain joins TRBV19 and TRBJ2-1; tentative D call: TRBD2 (6 bases). V gave up 2 bases and J gave up 0 bases, with 8 bases separating them. The CDR3 is 15 residues long. Per the germline V gene, CDR1 is LNHDA and CDR2 is SQIVND (reference sequence). The CDR3 nucleotides read TGTGCCAGTAGTATATGGCGGGACTCCTACAATGAGCAGTTCTTC. Translating it yields CASSIWRDSYNEQFF.

This chain joins TRBV6-5 and TRBJ2-1; D is perhaps TRBD1 (6 bases). The CDR3 covers 14 residues. V was pared by 2 bases and J by 5 bases, with 10 bases between. CDR1 MNHEY and CDR2 SVGAGI come from the germline V gene. The CDR3 spells CASSYPDSHNEQFF. The CDR3 DNA reads as TGTGCCAGCAGTTACCCGGACAGTCACAATGAGCAGTTCTTC.

This clone came up a few times. The gene calls are TRBV5-8 and TRBJ1-4, with D tentatively TRBD1 (6 bases). The germline V gene has CDR1 SGHTS and CDR2 YDEGEE. Trimming shortened V by 5 bases and J by 0 bases, and 14 bases separated the two germline ends. The CDR3 length is 16 residues. CDR3 sequence reads: CASRLTGGTTNEKLFF. The CDR3 nucleotides read TGTGCCAGCAGGCTGACAGGTGGTACAACTAATGAAAAACTGTTTTTT.

This rearrangement joins TRBV10-2 to TRBJ2-1, with 7 bases matching TRBD1. Germline assignment: CDR1 WSHSY and CDR2 SAAADI. The V and J ends lost 2 bases and 9 bases, in that order; junction bases with no gene match: 13. This CDR3 has 16 amino acids. The CDR3 loop reads CASSETKTTTGFEQFF. CDR3 DNA sequence: TGCGCCAGCAGTGAGACTAAAACAACGACAGGGTTTGAGCAGTTCTTC.

The chain couples TRBV3-1 (or the pseudogene TRBV3-2) to TRBJ1-1; no reliable D call. This CDR3 contains 15 residues. Per germline, CDR1 LGHDT and CDR2 YNNKEL (reference sequence). V shed 0 bases and J shed 12 bases, with 20 bases lying between them. The CDR3: CASSQDPPSGGGSFF. As DNA, the CDR3 is TGTGCCAGCAGCCAAGATCCCCCTTCGGGTGGTGGATCTTTCTTT.

This clone was counted once. The CDR3 DNA is TGCGCCAGCAGCTTGGGAGGAGGAGCGGGAGGGGGAAATGAGCAGTTCTTC. This encodes CASSLGGGAGGGNEQFF. The chain recombines TRBV5-1 with TRBJ2-1; TRBD2 agrees at 10 bases. The length of the CDR3 is 17 residues. The J segment lost 7 bases and the V segment lost 0 bases, leaving 10 bases of the junction unmatched. Germline CDR1 is SGHRS and CDR2 is YFSETQ.

The chain is built from TRBV28 and TRBJ2-3, with D perhaps TRBD1 (6 bases). Germline V CDR1 and CDR2: MDHEN, SYDVKM. Trimming pared 2 bases from V and 0 bases from J, leaving 12 bases between. The CDR3 runs to 16 residues. CDR3 coding DNA: TGTGCCAGCAGTTTAAAGGGGGTTCATAGCACAGATACGCAGTATTTT. Translation gives CASSLKGVHSTDTQYF.

The chain employs TRBV30 and TRBJ1-1; maybe TRBD1 (5 bases). The CDR3 is 13 residues long. Looked up from germline, CDR1 is GTSNPN and CDR2 is SVGIG (reference sequence). Trimming removed 7 bases at V and 0 bases at J, with 12 bases between. The CDR3 coding sequence is TGTGCCTACGAAGGGGCCTTGAACACTGAAGCTTTCTTT. Protein: CAYEGALNTEAFF.

J is TRBJ1-2 and V is TRBV7-2; tentatively, D is TRBD1 (5 bases). The CDR3 consists of 14 residues. Trimming left V 1 base short and J 6 bases short, with 12 bases between. Per the germline V gene, CDR1 is SGHTA and CDR2 is FQGNSA. The DNA for the CDR3 is TGTGCCAGCAGCTTAGTTGCAGGGTACGATGGCTACACCTTC. Translated, it gives CASSLVAGYDGYTF.

The chain joins TRBV28 to TRBJ2-7; the match to TRBD1 covers 9 bases. This CDR3 has 17 amino acids. The ends lost 4 bases at V and 2 bases at J; junction bases unmatched: 12. Germline loops: CDR1 MDHEN, CDR2 SYDVKM. Here the CDR3 reads CASSSHPRDRATYEQYF. The DNA for the CDR3 is TGTGCCAGCAGTTCCCACCCCCGGGACAGGGCCACCTACGAGCAGTACTTC.

This chain connects TRBV2 to TRBJ2-5; 7 bases fit TRBD1. The germline V gene has CDR1 SNHLY and CDR2 FYNNEI. This CDR3 region has 15 residues. Trimming cost V 6 bases and J 4 bases; bases outside gene matches: 11. CDR3 region: CASSPIQGRRETQYF. For the CDR3, the DNA is TGTGCCAGCAGCCCTATACAGGGGCGTCGAGAGACCCAGTACTTC.

The chain uses TRBV10-3 and TRBJ2-7; D not certain. CDR1 ENHRY and CDR2 SYGVKD come from the germline V gene. V gave up 0 bases and J gave up 4 bases, with 4 bases separating them. The CDR3 has 12 residues. The CDR3 DNA sequence: TGTGCCATCAGTGAGTCACGGTACGAGCAGTACTTC. This sequence encodes CAISESRYEQYF.

In the case of this clone: This sample includes further DNA sequences coding for the same CDR3. This chain uses TRBV19 with TRBJ2-1; TRBD2 matches at 11 bases. The germline CDR1 and CDR2 sequences are LNHDA and SQIVND (reference sequence). J gave up 4 bases and V 1 base, and 0 bases lay outside the gene matches. The CDR3 runs to 15 residues. The CDR3: CASSIGTSGYNEQFF. The CDR3 DNA is TGTGCCAGTAGTATAGGGACTAGCGGGTACAATGAGCAGTTCTTC.

The rearrangement uses TRBV6-2 or TRBV6-3 and TRBJ1-2; a weak D match, TRBD1 (6 bases). The V and J ends lost 6 bases and 3 bases respectively, with 14 bases between them. CDR1 is MNHEY and CDR2 is SVGEGT in the germline V gene. This CDR3 region has 14 residues. The CDR3, as DNA: TGTGCCAGCAGCCCAGGGGTGGGCGACTATGGCTACACCTTC. Its protein is CASSPGVGDYGYTF.

A single count supports this clone. The chain couples TRBV6-5 to TRBJ2-5, with 8 bases fitting TRBD2. V dropped 7 bases and J dropped 5; count of bases not matched to a gene: 12. The CDR3 is 15 residues long. CDR1 and CDR2 from the germline V gene are MNHEY and SVGAGI. The chain's CDR3 is CASTQEAGVRETQYF. The CDR3 coding sequence is TGTGCCAGCACCCAAGAAGCGGGAGTTAGGGAGACCCAGTACTTC.

The chain employs TRBV14 and TRBJ2-5; 8 bases line up with TRBD1. This CDR3 comprises 15 residues. The V and J ends lost 4 bases and 7 bases, in that order; junction bases with no gene match: 11. Germline loops: CDR1 SGHDN, CDR2 FVKESK. The CDR3 region is CASSRTDRAYRTQYF. The CDR3 DNA sequence: TGTGCCAGCAGCCGAACGGACAGGGCGTATCGGACCCAGTACTTC.

The V and J genes are TRBV25-1 and TRBJ1-6; TRBD1 matches 7 bases. Germline V lookup: CDR1 MGHDK, CDR2 SYGVNS. CDR3 length equals 13 residues. Unmatched junction bases numbered 7, after V lost 3 bases and J lost 14 bases. The CDR3 coding sequence is TGTGCCAGCAGTGAGACAGGGTTGGGAACCCTCCACTTT. It yields the protein CASSETGLGTLHF. Full variable domain (rest looked up from reference TRBV25-1 and TRBJ1-6): EADIYQTPRYLVIGTGKKITLECSQTMGHDKMYWYQQDPGMELHLIHYSYGVNSTEKGDLSSESTVSRIRTEHFPLTLESARPSHTSQYLCASSETGLGTLHFGNGTRLTVT.

This chain links TRBV5-4 with TRBJ1-1, with 7 nucleotides matching TRBD1. This CDR3 comprises 14 residues. From germline, CDR1 is SGHNT and CDR2 YYREEE (reference sequence). V lost 2 bases and J lost 4; bases outside the gene matches: 5. CDR3: CASSFDRVTTEAFF. Here the CDR3 DNA reads TGTGCCAGCAGCTTTGACAGGGTAACCACTGAAGCTTTCTTT.